A selection of T cell receptor beta chains follows, all from one sample in a study of OX40 agonist ivuxolimab in advanced cancers. Clones were read by immunoSEQ multiplex PCR, and TCRdb kept only the in-frame ones, dropping some. The sample carries 30,000 to 35,000 clones, nearly 85% recorded once. Sequencing used CD4+ or CD8+ T cells sorted from blood, obtained in a trial of the OX40 agonist ivuxolimab. The receptors were sampled from an adult with an advanced solid tumor such as melanoma, head and neck, liver or kidney cancer. CDR3s include the opening cysteine and the closing phenylalanine or tryptophan. Each record gives: D gene, V gene, clone size, J gene, CDR3 protein, CDR3 DNA. The D gene is left open where the match is weak. Only part of the rows carry a size: once, few, many, or a class if the clone is expanded.

d_gene: TRBD1
v_gene: TRBV7-9
abundance: .
j_gene: TRBJ2-3
CDR3aa: CASSTGQGADTQYF
CDR3nt: TGTGCCAGCAGCACGGGACAGGGGGCAGATACGCAGTATTTT

d_gene: TRBD2
v_gene: TRBV4-1
abundance: .
j_gene: TRBJ2-2
CDR3aa: CASSPSSGLAGVRAGELFF
CDR3nt: TGCGCCAGCAGCCCATCCAGTGGACTAGCGGGGGTTAGGGCCGGGGAGCTGTTTTTT

d_gene: .
v_gene: TRBV15
abundance: medium-sized
j_gene: TRBJ2-1
CDR3aa: CATSRDPTSGNEQFF
CDR3nt: TGTGCCACCAGCAGAGATCCGACCTCGGGCAATGAGCAGTTCTTC

d_gene: TRBD2
v_gene: TRBV27
abundance: .
j_gene: TRBJ2-7
CDR3aa: CATSASGRGSYEQYF
CDR3nt: TGTGCCACTTCGGCTAGCGGGCGGGGGTCCTACGAGCAGTACTTC

d_gene: TRBD2
v_gene: TRBV11-2
abundance: .
j_gene: TRBJ2-5
CDR3aa: CATSKAGKQETQYF
CDR3nt: TGTGCCACCAGCAAAGCGGGAAAACAAGAGACCCAGTACTTC

d_gene: TRBD2
v_gene: TRBV6-1
abundance: few
j_gene: TRBJ2-1
CDR3aa: CASSEAEAGGGNEQFF
CDR3nt: TGTGCCAGCAGTGAAGCCGAAGCGGGAGGGGGGAATGAGCAGTTCTTC

d_gene: TRBD1
v_gene: TRBV6-5
abundance: .
j_gene: TRBJ2-1
CDR3aa: CASSPGQGNEQFF
CDR3nt: TGTGCCAGCAGCCCGGGACAGGGGAATGAGCAGTTCTTC

d_gene: TRBD1
v_gene: TRBV7-9
abundance: .
j_gene: TRBJ2-7
CDR3aa: CASSLTQGDEQYF
CDR3nt: TGTGCCAGCAGCTTAACGCAGGGGGACGAGCAGTACTTC

d_gene: TRBD1
v_gene: TRBV5-1
abundance: .
j_gene: TRBJ1-1
CDR3aa: CASSFTGGDTEAFF
CDR3nt: TGCGCCAGCAGCTTTACAGGGGGGGACACTGAAGCTTTCTTT

d_gene: .
v_gene: TRBV2
abundance: .
j_gene: TRBJ1-1
CDR3aa: CASREGSPRRTEAFF
CDR3nt: TGTGCCAGCAGAGAAGGGTCTCCCAGGAGGACTGAAGCTTTCTTT

d_gene: TRBD1
v_gene: TRBV29-1
abundance: few
j_gene: TRBJ2-7
CDR3aa: CSVTGTGPGEQYF
CDR3nt: TGCAGCGTCACGGGGACAGGGCCCGGCGAGCAGTACTTC

d_gene: .
v_gene: TRBV19
abundance: .
j_gene: TRBJ1-1
CDR3aa: CASSIGERAEAFF
CDR3nt: TGTGCCAGTAGTATAGGCGAACGGGCTGAAGCTTTCTTT

d_gene: .
v_gene: TRBV2
abundance: .
j_gene: TRBJ2-7
CDR3aa: CASMGGHEQYF
CDR3nt: TGTGCCAGCATGGGTGGGCACGAGCAGTACTTC

d_gene: TRBD1
v_gene: TRBV7-2
abundance: .
j_gene: TRBJ2-7
CDR3aa: CASSLFRGNEQYF
CDR3nt: TGTGCCAGCAGCCTCTTCAGGGGGAACGAGCAGTACTTC

d_gene: TRBD2
v_gene: TRBV18
abundance: .
j_gene: TRBJ2-3
CDR3aa: CASSPRTSGLVTDTQYF
CDR3nt: TGTGCCAGCTCACCTAGGACTAGCGGGTTGGTCACAGATACGCAGTATTTT

d_gene: .
v_gene: TRBV14
abundance: .
j_gene: TRBJ1-1
CDR3aa: CASSSWGATEAFF
CDR3nt: TGTGCCAGCAGTTCCTGGGGGGCAACTGAAGCTTTCTTT

d_gene: TRBD2
v_gene: TRBV9
abundance: few
j_gene: TRBJ2-1
CDR3aa: CASSVFSGGYNEQFF
CDR3nt: TGTGCCAGCAGCGTATTCAGCGGGGGCTACAATGAGCAGTTCTTC

d_gene: TRBD2
v_gene: TRBV7-9
abundance: .
j_gene: TRBJ2-3
CDR3aa: CASSLGLAGGPEVADTQYF
CDR3nt: TGTGCCAGCAGCCTTGGACTAGCGGGAGGGCCGGAGGTTGCAGATACGCAGTATTTT

d_gene: .
v_gene: TRBV5-4
abundance: .
j_gene: TRBJ2-5
CDR3aa: CASTDWTQETQYF
CDR3nt: TGTGCCAGCACGGACTGGACGCAAGAGACCCAGTACTTC

d_gene: TRBD2
v_gene: TRBV9
abundance: .
j_gene: TRBJ2-3
CDR3aa: CASSVEALGGAQYF
CDR3nt: TGTGCCAGCAGCGTAGAGGCCCTTGGGGGGGCGCAGTATTTT

d_gene: .
v_gene: TRBV28
abundance: .
j_gene: TRBJ2-5
CDR3aa: CASTPASARGSPETQYF
CDR3nt: TGTGCCAGCACCCCCGCGTCGGCCCGGGGATCTCCAGAGACCCAGTACTTC

d_gene: .
v_gene: TRBV7-9
abundance: .
j_gene: TRBJ2-5
CDR3aa: CASSLGGRETQYF
CDR3nt: TGTGCCAGCAGCTTAGGGGGCCGAGAGACCCAGTACTTC

d_gene: TRBD2
v_gene: TRBV5-5
abundance: .
j_gene: TRBJ2-1
CDR3aa: CASSGLAGGTSSYNEQFF
CDR3nt: TGTGCCAGCAGCGGACTAGCGGGAGGGACGAGCTCCTACAATGAGCAGTTCTTC

d_gene: TRBD1
v_gene: TRBV6-6
abundance: .
j_gene: TRBJ2-1
CDR3aa: CASSYLDREVNNEQFF
CDR3nt: TGTGCCAGCAGTTACCTGGACAGGGAGGTTAACAATGAGCAGTTCTTC

d_gene: TRBD2
v_gene: TRBV19
abundance: .
j_gene: TRBJ2-3
CDR3aa: CASSLSGGGTDTQYF
CDR3nt: TGTGCCAGTAGTCTTAGCGGGGGGGGAACAGATACGCAGTATTTT

d_gene: .
v_gene: TRBV27
abundance: .
j_gene: TRBJ1-6
CDR3aa: CASSPLDGNSPLHF
CDR3nt: TGTGCCAGCAGTCCGTTAGACGGAAATTCACCCCTCCACTTT

d_gene: TRBD1
v_gene: TRBV7-3
abundance: .
j_gene: TRBJ1-1
CDR3aa: CASRPTGSVTEAFF
CDR3nt: TGTGCCAGCCGCCCGACAGGGTCGGTCACTGAAGCTTTCTTT

d_gene: .
v_gene: TRBV11-2
abundance: once
j_gene: TRBJ2-5
CDR3aa: CASTPGLPETQYF
CDR3nt: TGTGCCAGCACCCCAGGACTCCCAGAGACCCAGTACTTC

d_gene: .
v_gene: TRBV27
abundance: .
j_gene: TRBJ2-7
CDR3aa: CASSLGGGYEQYF
CDR3nt: TGTGCCAGCAGTTTGGGAGGGGGCTACGAGCAGTACTTC

d_gene: .
v_gene: TRBV7-2
abundance: .
j_gene: TRBJ2-7
CDR3aa: CASSHRDRNYEQYF
CDR3nt: TGTGCCAGCAGTCACCGGGACCGAAACTACGAGCAGTACTTC

d_gene: .
v_gene: TRBV28
abundance: .
j_gene: TRBJ2-7
CDR3aa: CASSFGQGGIEQYF
CDR3nt: TGTGCCAGCAGTTTCGGGCAGGGTGGTATCGAGCAGTACTTC

d_gene: .
v_gene: TRBV28
abundance: .
j_gene: TRBJ2-7
CDR3aa: CASLGEFGYEQYF
CDR3nt: TGTGCCAGCCTGGGCGAATTCGGCTACGAGCAGTACTTC

d_gene: TRBD1
v_gene: TRBV5-1
abundance: .
j_gene: TRBJ1-3
CDR3aa: CASLGDRALPRSGNTIYF
CDR3nt: TGCGCCAGCCTAGGGGACAGGGCGCTCCCGCGCTCTGGAAACACCATATATTTT

d_gene: .
v_gene: TRBV5-6
abundance: .
j_gene: TRBJ1-4
CDR3aa: CASASGPNEKLFF
CDR3nt: TGTGCCAGCGCCTCCGGACCTAATGAAAAACTGTTTTTT

d_gene: .
v_gene: TRBV4-1
abundance: .
j_gene: TRBJ1-2
CDR3aa: CASSQEWGLAVDGYTF
CDR3nt: TGCGCCAGCAGCCAAGAGTGGGGCCTTGCGGTTGATGGCTACACCTTC

d_gene: TRBD1
v_gene: TRBV6-1
abundance: .
j_gene: TRBJ2-3
CDR3aa: CASHEETGVDTQYF
CDR3nt: TGTGCCAGCCATGAGGAGACAGGGGTCGATACGCAGTATTTT

d_gene: TRBD1
v_gene: TRBV13
abundance: .
j_gene: TRBJ2-7
CDR3aa: CASSLTGTGNEQYF
CDR3nt: TGTGCCAGCAGCTTGACCGGGACAGGGAACGAGCAGTACTTC

d_gene: .
v_gene: TRBV6-4
abundance: .
j_gene: TRBJ2-3
CDR3aa: CASSAGTSTDTQYF
CDR3nt: TGTGCCAGCAGTGCCGGGACTAGCACAGATACGCAGTATTTT

d_gene: TRBD1
v_gene: TRBV19
abundance: many
j_gene: TRBJ1-6
CDR3aa: CASSTGGLSSPLHF
CDR3nt: TGTGCCAGTAGTACAGGGGGCTTGAGTTCACCCCTCCACTTT

d_gene: TRBD1
v_gene: TRBV7-8
abundance: .
j_gene: TRBJ2-3
CDR3aa: CASSFGEQGYQSTDTQYF
CDR3nt: TGTGCCAGCAGCTTTGGCGAACAGGGGTATCAGAGCACAGATACGCAGTATTTT

d_gene: .
v_gene: TRBV7-2
abundance: medium-sized
j_gene: TRBJ1-1
CDR3aa: CASSRVAGTLNTEAFF
CDR3nt: TGTGCCAGCAGCCGCGTTGCCGGGACATTGAACACTGAAGCTTTCTTT

d_gene: .
v_gene: TRBV6-4
abundance: .
j_gene: TRBJ2-1
CDR3aa: CASSDEPGSHNEQFF
CDR3nt: TGTGCCAGCAGTGACGAACCTGGATCCCACAATGAGCAGTTCTTC

d_gene: TRBD2
v_gene: TRBV19
abundance: few
j_gene: TRBJ2-5
CDR3aa: CASTAGGLGTQYF
CDR3nt: TGTGCCAGTACCGCGGGGGGCCTGGGGACCCAGTACTTC

d_gene: .
v_gene: TRBV9
abundance: .
j_gene: TRBJ1-1
CDR3aa: CASSAPEGVRAFF
CDR3nt: TGTGCCAGCAGCGCCCCAGAAGGAGTAAGGGCTTTCTTT

d_gene: .
v_gene: TRBV5-1
abundance: once
j_gene: TRBJ2-1
CDR3aa: CASSVRDTYNEQFF
CDR3nt: TGCGCCAGCAGCGTCCGGGACACTTACAATGAGCAGTTCTTC

d_gene: .
v_gene: TRBV27
abundance: .
j_gene: TRBJ1-5
CDR3aa: CASSLVVAQPQHF
CDR3nt: TGTGCCAGCAGTTTGGTGGTAGCTCAGCCCCAGCATTTT

d_gene: .
v_gene: TRBV11-3
abundance: .
j_gene: TRBJ2-3
CDR3aa: CASSLGGAETDTQYF
CDR3nt: TGTGCCAGCAGCTTAGGGGGGGCCGAAACAGATACGCAGTATTTT

d_gene: .
v_gene: TRBV11-3
abundance: .
j_gene: TRBJ1-3
CDR3aa: CASSLSNEGNTIYF
CDR3nt: TGTGCCAGCAGCTTATCAAACGAGGGAAACACCATATATTTT

d_gene: .
v_gene: TRBV30
abundance: .
j_gene: TRBJ2-7
CDR3aa: CAWSVGTNYEQYF
CDR3nt: TGTGCCTGGTCCGTCGGGACAAATTACGAGCAGTACTTC